The rows below give T cell receptor beta chains drawn from one sample of a study of T cell responses to AZD1222 COVID-19 vaccine. Libraries were prepared by immunoSEQ multiplex PCR; TCRdb keeps only in-frame clonotypes and omits some of them. The sample lists around 220,000 clones, roughly 94% occurring once. Sequenced here: peripheral blood, sampled 28 days after the second dose of the MenACWY control vaccine. Source of these receptors: an adult who received the MenACWY meningococcal vaccine as a control. Both conserved end residues are part of each CDR3. A D gene is named only where the DNA matches it firmly. Clone size is given for some rows only: seen once, a few or many times, or a class if the clone is expanded.

v_gene	len	j_gene	abundance	d_gene	CDR3nt	CDR3aa
TRBV19	14	TRBJ1-6	.	.	TGTGCCAGTAGTCCCGGACCCTATAATTCACCCCTCCACTTT	CASSPGPYNSPLHF
TRBV20-1	11	TRBJ1-1	.	.	TGCAGTGCTGTCATGAACACTGAAGCTTTCTTT	CSAVMNTEAFF
TRBV7-9	14	TRBJ1-5	.	TRBD1	TGTGCCAGCAACGAGGGGACAGCCCATCAGCCCCAGCATTTT	CASNEGTAHQPQHF
TRBV4-2	15	TRBJ2-1	.	.	TGTGCCAGCAGCCAACCTAGCGTCCCCTACAATGAGCAGTTCTTC	CASSQPSVPYNEQFF
TRBV9	14	TRBJ2-1	.	TRBD2	TGTGCCAGCAGCCTGACGGGAGGCTTAGATGAGCAGTTCTTC	CASSLTGGLDEQFF
TRBV28	15	TRBJ2-3	.	TRBD2	TGTGCCAGCCTTCCTCGCGGGGGTAGCACAGATACGCAGTATTTT	CASLPRGGSTDTQYF
TRBV5-6	16	TRBJ1-2	once	.	TGTGCCAGCAGCTTGGCCGGCAGTGAAAGCGTTTATGGCTACACCTTC	CASSLAGSESVYGYTF
TRBV9	14	TRBJ1-1	.	.	TGTGCCAGCACCTTGGGGAGCCTCAACACTGAAGCTTTCTTT	CASTLGSLNTEAFF
TRBV5-4	13	TRBJ2-7	.	.	TGTGCCAGCAGCCCAGGGGGGTTTTACGAGCAGTACTTC	CASSPGGFYEQYF
TRBV15	15	TRBJ2-1	.	.	TGTGCCACCAGCAGAGATGTAGCTATCTACAATGAGCAGTTCTTC	CATSRDVAIYNEQFF
TRBV15	15	TRBJ1-2	.	.	TGTGCCACCAGCAGAGTAGGGGGGTTTAACTATGGCTACACCTTC	CATSRVGGFNYGYTF
TRBV28	14	TRBJ1-2	.	TRBD1	TGTGCCAGCAGATCCGGGACAGGGAGCTATGGCTACACCTTC	CASRSGTGSYGYTF
TRBV9	14	TRBJ1-1	.	TRBD1	TGTGCCAGCAGTCGACAGGGGGCGAACACTGAAGCTTTCTTT	CASSRQGANTEAFF
TRBV5-8	14	TRBJ2-1	once	.	TGTGCCAGCAGCGGGACGGGCCTTCACAATGAGCAGTTCTTC	CASSGTGLHNEQFF
TRBV12-5	13	TRBJ2-7	once	.	TGTGCTAGTAGAGCTGGGGGGACTTGGGAGCAGTACTTC	CASRAGGTWEQYF
TRBV4-3	17	TRBJ1-2	.	.	TGCGCCAGCAGCCAAGATCTTGGCAGCAGTCTCTCGGGGGGCTACACCTTC	CASSQDLGSSLSGGYTF
TRBV29-1	13	TRBJ2-2	.	.	TGCAGCGTTCCGGACGGCAACACCGGGGAGCTGTTTTTT	CSVPDGNTGELFF
TRBV14	18	TRBJ2-1	.	TRBD2	TGTGCCAGCAGCCAAGATAGGGCGGGACTAGCGGCATACAATGAGCAGTTCTTC	CASSQDRAGLAAYNEQFF
TRBV7-9	13	TRBJ2-7	.	TRBD1	TGTGCCAGCAGCCCGAGGACAGGGCTCGAGCAGTACTTC	CASSPRTGLEQYF
TRBV5-1	14	TRBJ2-1	.	TRBD2	TGCGCCAGCAGCTCCGGGACTAGCACAAATGAGCAGTTCTTC	CASSSGTSTNEQFF
TRBV5-4	15	TRBJ1-1	.	TRBD1	TGTGCCAGCAGCTTGGAAGCAGGGGGAAGCCCTGAAGCTTTCTTT	CASSLEAGGSPEAFF
TRBV7-8	13	TRBJ2-7	.	.	TGTGCCAGCAGCTTAGCGCCCCCCTACGAGCAGTACTTC	CASSLAPPYEQYF
TRBV6-2/TRBV6-3	15	TRBJ1-1	.	.	TGTGCCAGCAGTTACTTGGGGACATCGAACACTGAAGCTTTCTTT	CASSYLGTSNTEAFF
TRBV3-1/TRBV3-2	16	TRBJ2-2	.	TRBD2	TGTGCCAGCAGGCCGGGACTAGCCACGAACACCGGGGAGCTGTTTTTT	CASRPGLATNTGELFF
TRBV7-2	16	TRBJ2-7	.	TRBD2	TGTGCCAGCAGCCCGGCTTTGACTAGCGGGGTCTACGAGCAGTACTTC	CASSPALTSGVYEQYF
TRBV5-6	15	TRBJ2-7	.	.	TGTGCCAGCAGCTTGGGATTATCAGGGGCCTACGAGCAGTACTTC	CASSLGLSGAYEQYF
TRBV30	14	TRBJ1-2	.	.	TGTGCCTGGAGTGTACGGCGGGGGAACTATGGCTACACCTTC	CAWSVRRGNYGYTF
TRBV9	15	TRBJ1-2	.	TRBD1	TGTGCCAGCAGCAAGGGACAGGACTTAAACTATGGCTACACCTTC	CASSKGQDLNYGYTF
TRBV6-5	13	TRBJ1-2	few	TRBD1	TGTGCCAGCAGCCCGCTCGGACAGGGGATCTACACCTTC	CASSPLGQGIYTF
TRBV7-3	13	TRBJ1-1	.	.	TGTGCCAGCAGCTCGGACGGGAACACTGAAGCTTTCTTT	CASSSDGNTEAFF